The 23 T cell receptor beta chains listed next were all sequenced from one sample in a study of shared clonotypes between healthy human individuals (dated by TCRdb to between 2020 and 2021). The library was made by the immunoSEQ multiplex PCR assay. The immuneACCESS repertoire file appears here via TCRdb, limited to in-frame rearrangements. These files lack a portion of the clones; in checked studies, under half of the deficit traces to unresolved V genes, and the cause of the others is not known. Present in this sample are about 2.4 million clones, just over 90% of which were seen just once. Jointly, the top ten make up around 0.14% of the sample. The sample comprised naive CD4+ T cells sorted from blood. Taken with the paper, the label for cell subset or site translates to: CD45RA+ positively selected. The source is a man between 18 and 29 years old in good health.

On this clone itself: The same CDR3 arises from other DNA sequences in this sample as well. The chain links TRBV2 to TRBJ1-1; 8 bases map to TRBD1. V lost 4 bases and J lost 1; bases outside the gene matches: 2. Germline V lookup: CDR1 SNHLY, CDR2 FYNNEI. The length of the CDR3 is 14 residues. DNA for the CDR3: TGTGCCAGCAGTGGAGACAGGGGGAACACTGAAGCTTTCTTT. This encodes CASSGDRGNTEAFF. Filled out from reference TRBV2 and TRBJ1-1, the complete variable domain reads EPEVTQTPSHQVTQMGQEVILRCVPISNHLYFYWYRQILGQKVEFLVSFYNNEISEKSEIFDDQFSVERPDGSNFTLKIRSTKLEDSAMYFCASSGDRGNTEAFFGQGTRLTVV.

The rearrangement joins TRBV6-5 to TRBJ2-2; no firm D call. The CDR3 is 15 amino acids. Deletions cut 6 bases from V and 0 bases from J, with 11 bases between. Germline lookup yields CDR1 MNHEY and CDR2 SVGAGI. As DNA, the CDR3 is TGTGCCAGCAGCCTATCTCCCGCGAACACCGGGGAGCTGTTTTTT. It encodes CASSLSPANTGELFF.

The chain carries TRBV19 and TRBJ1-4, with no clear D. Trimming removed 7 bases at V and 0 bases at J, with 12 bases between. Germline CDR1 is LNHDA and CDR2 is SQIVND (reference sequence). There are 15 residues in the CDR3. The CDR3 DNA is TGTGCCAGTAAACGTCTAGCCGCAACTAATGAAAAACTGTTTTTT. Amino acid sequence: CASKRLAATNEKLFF.

The chain joins TRBV18 to TRBJ1-2; TRBD1 matches at 8 bases. The CDR3 is 15 amino acids. J was trimmed by 3 bases and V by 2 bases; bases with no gene match: 5. Germline CDR1 is KGHSH and CDR2 is LQKENI. The CDR3 here is CASSPGHRGDYGYTF. The CDR3 DNA sequence: TGTGCCAGCTCACCAGGTCACAGGGGGGACTATGGCTACACCTTC. The whole variable domain, remainder taken from reference TRBV18 and TRBJ1-2, is NAGVMQNPRHLVRRRGQEARLRCSPMKGHSHVYWYRQLPEEGLKFMVYLQKENIIDESGMPKERFSAEFPKEGPSILRIQQVVRGDSAAYFCASSPGHRGDYGYTFGSGTRLTVV.

The chain has TRBV7-9 and TRBJ1-3; possibly TRBD1 for D (5 bases). The V gene lost 5 bases and the J gene lost 4 bases, with 18 bases spanning the gap. Germline CDR1 SEHNR, CDR2 FQNEAQ (reference sequence). The CDR3 runs to 16 residues. The CDR3 DNA sequence: TGTGCCAGCAGCCGCCCCAGGGTGACTGACGGAAACACCATATATTTT. This codes for CASSRPRVTDGNTIYF. The full variable domain, its missing parts supplied by reference TRBV7-9 and TRBJ1-3, is DTGVSQNPRHKITKRGQNVTFRCDPISEHNRLYWYRQTLGQGPEFLTYFQNEAQLEKSRLLSDRFSAERPKGSFSTLEIQRTEQGDSAMYLCASSRPRVTDGNTIYFGEGSWLTVV.

This chain links TRBV10-1 with TRBJ1-2; D unresolved. Trimming left V 0 bases short and J 4 bases short, with 12 bases between. CDR1 and CDR2 from the germline V gene are WNHNN and SYGVQD (reference sequence). The CDR3 runs 15 residues. This CDR3 reads CASSESQRSAYGYTF. DNA of the CDR3: TGCGCCAGCAGTGAGTCCCAACGGAGCGCCTATGGCTACACCTTC.

This rearrangement joins TRBV5-6 to TRBJ2-1, with TRBD2 matching 8 bases. CDR3 length: 15 amino acids. CDR1 and CDR2 (germline): SGHDT, YYEEEE. After removal of 4 bases from V and 8 bases from J, the junction contained 11 bases not matched to a gene. The CDR3 sequence is CASSRGTSYGDEQFF. The CDR3 coding sequence is TGTGCCAGCAGCCGCGGGACTAGTTACGGGGATGAGCAGTTCTTC.

The rearrangement links TRBV4-1 to TRBJ1-6; no clear D. From germline, CDR1 is MGHRA and CDR2 YSYEKL. The germline V and J ends were trimmed by 4 bases and 8 bases, with 18 bases remaining between them. This CDR3 spans 16 amino acids. The CDR3 region has the DNA TGCGCCAGCAGCCGATTGGCAAAGAGAGTTGATTCACCCCTCCACTTT. This gives the protein CASSRLAKRVDSPLHF.

In its sample, this clone was seen once. CDR3 amino acids: CASKASSGYSSYEQYF. The CDR3 DNA follows: TGCGCCAGCAAGGCGTCTAGCGGGTACAGCTCCTACGAGCAGTACTTC. This chain joins TRBV10-2 and TRBJ2-7; 8 bases line up with TRBD2. The CDR3 contains 16 residues. Trimming removed 7 bases from V and 0 bases from J; junction bases left unmatched: 11. Germline CDR1 WSHSY, CDR2 SAAADI.

V is TRBV27 and J is TRBJ1-5; possibly TRBD1 for D (6 bases). The CDR3 runs to 13 residues. V gave up 4 bases and J gave up 3 bases, with 7 bases separating them. Germline CDR1 and CDR2: MNHEY and SMNVEV (reference sequence). CDR3 nucleotides: TGTGCCAGCAGTTCAGGGGTCAATCAGCCCCAGCATTTT. Its protein is CASSSGVNQPQHF.

This clone was detected only a few times. The sample has other DNA sequences that encode this CDR3 too. The rearrangement links TRBV7-9 to TRBJ1-1; weak D call: TRBD1 (5 bases). Between the trimmed V and J ends, which lost 1 base and 1 base, there was a span of 7 bases. This CDR3 is 14 amino acids long. Germline CDR1 SEHNR, CDR2 FQNEAQ (reference sequence). The CDR3, as DNA: TGTGCCAGCAGCTTAGGACAGTCGAACACTGAAGCTTTCTTT. Amino acids: CASSLGQSNTEAFF.

This chain connects TRBV5-1 to TRBJ2-1; no reliable D call. V lost 4 bases and J lost 4, with 9 bases in between. This CDR3 region has 13 residues. CDR1 and CDR2 from the germline V gene are SGHRS and YFSETQ. The chain's CDR3 is CASSEELYNEQFF. Here the CDR3 DNA reads TGCGCCAGCAGCGAAGAACTGTACAATGAGCAGTTCTTC. Using reference TRBV5-1 and TRBJ2-1 for the parts outside the CDR3, the full variable domain is KAGVTQTPRYLIKTRGQQVTLSCSPISGHRSVSWYQQTPGQGLQFLFEYFSETQRNKGNFPGRFSGRQFSNSRSEMNVSTLELGDSALYLCASSEELYNEQFFGPGTRLTVL.

The chain recombines TRBV28 with TRBJ2-7; no firm D call. The V gene's germline CDR1 is MDHEN and CDR2 SYDVKM. Trimming took off 4 bases at V and 3 bases at J, with 7 bases between the two ends. This CDR3 region has 12 residues. The CDR3 nucleotides are TGTGCCAGCAGTTCCGACATCTACGAGCAGTACTTC. Translated, it gives CASSSDIYEQYF.

The chain is built from TRBV5-6 and TRBJ2-3; perhaps TRBD2 as D (6 bases). The V and J ends lost 0 bases and 1 base respectively, with 9 bases between them. The germline V gene encodes CDR1 SGHDT and CDR2 YYEEEE. The CDR3 sequence is 15 residues long. The CDR3 here is CASSLAPSGTDTQYF. In nucleotides, the CDR3 is TGTGCCAGCAGCTTGGCGCCTAGCGGCACAGATACGCAGTATTTT.

The chain couples TRBV9 to TRBJ2-5; 7 positions agree with TRBD2. The germline V gene has CDR1 SGDLS and CDR2 YYNGEE. The CDR3 spans 17 residues. Germline trimming cut 3 bases from V and 5 bases from J; bases unmatched to any gene: 16. Here the CDR3 DNA reads TGTGCCAGCAGCGGCCGCCTCGTGGGGGGGGTCGAGGAGACCCAGTACTTC. This encodes CASSGRLVGGVEETQYF.

This rearrangement joins TRBV6-5 to TRBJ2-5, with D perhaps matching TRBD1 (7 bases). CDR1 and CDR2 (germline): MNHEY, SVGAGI. This CDR3 has 13 amino acids. Trimming removed 6 bases from V and 4 bases from J, with 12 bases in between. CDR3 loop: CASSQGGGETQYF. CDR3 nucleotides: TGTGCCAGCAGCCAGGGGGGAGGAGAGACCCAGTACTTC.

The chain employs TRBV4-3 and TRBJ2-5, with TRBD2 identical over 9 bases. After removal of 1 base from V and 3 bases from J, the junction contained 6 bases not matched to a gene. Germline values: CDR1 LGHNA, CDR2 YSLEER. The CDR3 has 16 residues. CDR3 in DNA: TGCGCCAGCAGCCAAGGAATGGTAGCGGGGGAAGAGACCCAGTACTTC. Translating it yields CASSQGMVAGEETQYF.

Of note for this clone: The sample carries other DNA sequences with the same CDR3. This chain joins TRBV10-3 and TRBJ2-2; the D gene is possibly TRBD1 (8 bases). Germline V lookup: CDR1 ENHRY, CDR2 SYGVKD. The V end was cut by 4 bases, the J end by 5 bases, with 14 bases between. The CDR3 runs 15 residues. The CDR3 sequence: CAISAGQGGTGELFF. For the CDR3, the DNA is TGTGCCATCAGTGCCGGACAGGGAGGGACCGGGGAGCTGTTTTTT.

This clone was detected only a few times. The J gene is TRBJ1-5, the V gene TRBV7-9; no firm D call. Germline CDR1 and CDR2: SEHNR and FQNEAQ (reference sequence). The CDR3 sequence is 13 residues long. V shed 5 bases and J shed 4 bases, with 9 bases lying between them. In nucleotides, the CDR3 is TGTGCCAGCAGCCGGAGGGAGAATCAGCCCCAGCATTTT. As protein: CASSRRENQPQHF. Full variable domain (rest looked up from reference TRBV7-9 and TRBJ1-5): DTGVSQNPRHKITKRGQNVTFRCDPISEHNRLYWYRQTLGQGPEFLTYFQNEAQLEKSRLLSDRFSAERPKGSFSTLEIQRTEQGDSAMYLCASSRRENQPQHFGDGTRLSIL.

Notes on this clone: Other DNA sequences from this sample encode an identical CDR3 as well. The gene calls are TRBV18 and TRBJ1-5; 7 bases line up with TRBD1. J was trimmed by 5 bases and V by 4 bases; bases with no gene match: 2. CDR1 and CDR2 (germline): KGHSH, LQKENI. This CDR3 contains 13 residues. CDR3 DNA sequence: TGTGCCAGCTCACGGGACAGAGATCAGCCCCAGCATTTT. Its translation: CASSRDRDQPQHF.

The chain combines TRBV4-1 with TRBJ1-2; tentatively, D is TRBD1 (5 bases). The V end lost 3 bases, the J end lost 3 bases, and 11 bases lay between the germline ends. The CDR3 contains 14 residues. CDR1 MGHRA and CDR2 YSYEKL come from the germline V gene. The DNA of the CDR3 is TGCGCCAGCAGCCATCAGGGAAGGGACTATGGCTACACCTTC. This encodes CASSHQGRDYGYTF.

The V gene is TRBV5-1, the J gene TRBJ1-2; D is perhaps TRBD1 (6 bases). Germline V gene data show CDR1 as SGHRS and CDR2 as YFSETQ. This CDR3 has 14 amino acids. Trimming shortened V by 0 bases and J by 2 bases, and 8 bases separated the two germline ends. CDR3 nucleotide sequence: TGCGCCAGCAGCTTGGATGGGACAAACTATGGCTACACCTTC. Translated: CASSLDGTNYGYTF.

The count of this clone is one. This rearrangement joins TRBV4-1 to TRBJ2-7, with 10 bases aligning to TRBD1. Germline V gene lookup returns CDR1 MGHRA and CDR2 YSYEKL. The ends lost 4 bases at V and 0 bases at J; junction bases unmatched: 3. CDR3 length equals 15 residues. CDR3 bases: TGCGCCAGCAGCCTCCGGGACAGGGGCTCCTACGAGCAGTACTTC. It specifies CASSLRDRGSYEQYF.